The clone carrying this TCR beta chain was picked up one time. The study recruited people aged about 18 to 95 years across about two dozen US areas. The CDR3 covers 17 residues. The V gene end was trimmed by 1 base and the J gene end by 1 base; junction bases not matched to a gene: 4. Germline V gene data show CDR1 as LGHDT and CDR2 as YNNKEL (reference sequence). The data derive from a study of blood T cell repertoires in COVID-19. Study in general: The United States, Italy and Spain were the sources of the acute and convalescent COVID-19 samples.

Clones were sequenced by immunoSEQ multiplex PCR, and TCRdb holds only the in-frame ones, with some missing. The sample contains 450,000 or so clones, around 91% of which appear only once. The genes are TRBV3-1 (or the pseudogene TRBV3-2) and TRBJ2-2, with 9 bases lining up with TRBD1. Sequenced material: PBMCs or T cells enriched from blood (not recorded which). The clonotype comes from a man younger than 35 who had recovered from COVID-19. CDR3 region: CASSQGRTGVNTGELFF. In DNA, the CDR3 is TGTGCCAGCAGCCAAGGTCGGACAGGGGTGAACACCGGGGAGCTGTTTTTT.